Following are 14 T cell receptor beta chains from one sample sequenced in a study of blood T cells in healthy people across ages. Next came a second PCR, run for roughly 6 to 11 cycles, which used a sample-barcoded 5' primer along with a J-beta primer mix. A single record per CDR3 protein comes from TCRdb applying MiXCR to the 5' RACE reads. The data hold about 560,000 distinct CDR3 sequences, with roughly a quarter observed a single time. Separately, the same data were catalogued under a study of T cells of mothers and their children.

The sequencing sample was made of blood. The receptors originated from a boy between 2 and 10 years old in good health.

The chain links TRBV12-3 or TRBV12-4 to TRBJ1-4, with TRBD1 matching 9 bases. V lost 6 bases to trimming and J lost 6 bases; unmatched junction nucleotides: 8. The CDR3 is 15 amino acids. CDR3: CASRTHRGPYEKLFF. CDR3 DNA: TGTGCCAGCAGAACCCACAGGGGGCCTTATGAAAAACTGTTTTTT.

This chain links TRBV5-5 with TRBJ2-5, with D perhaps being TRBD1 or TRBD2 (5 bases each). This CDR3 is 16 amino acids long. Germline V gene lookup returns CDR1 SGHKS and CDR2 YYEKEE (reference sequence). V was cut by 0 bases and J by 2 bases, with 14 bases left in between. The CDR3 loop is CASSLVGGLGQETQYF. The CDR3 bases are TGTGCCAGCAGCTTGGTTGGGGGATTAGGGCAAGAGACCCAGTACTTC.

The chain carries TRBV10-3 and TRBJ2-1, with 7 positions matching TRBD2. CDR1 is ENHRY, CDR2 SYGVKD, per germline. V was pared by 8 bases and J by 8 bases, with 9 bases of the junction left unmatched. The CDR3 is made up of 13 amino acids. This CDR3 is CAIGEGGEDEQFF. DNA of the CDR3: TGTGCCATCGGGGAGGGTGGGGAGGATGAGCAGTTCTTC.

The table lists this clonotype with a few counts. V gene TRBV18 combines with J gene TRBJ1-2; unclear D gene. V was pared by 2 bases and J by 6 bases, with 19 bases between. The CDR3 covers 16 residues. Germline CDR1 is KGHSH and CDR2 is LQKENI. Here the CDR3 reads CASSPRTQIGVDGYTF. The CDR3 bases are TGTGCCAGCTCACCAAGAACCCAGATCGGTGTCGATGGCTACACCTTC.

The chain combines TRBV2 with TRBJ1-1, with unresolved D. Germline loops: CDR1 SNHLY, CDR2 FYNNEI. The length of the CDR3 is 12 residues. V was clipped by 8 bases and J by 9 bases, with 16 bases between them. DNA of the CDR3: TGTGCCAGCGGGATGATTGGTACTCAAGCTTTCTTT. Protein product: CASGMIGTQAFF.

The chain employs TRBV20-1 and TRBJ2-5, with TRBD1 matching over 7 bases. The CDR3 runs 15 residues. V lost 2 bases and J lost 2; bases outside the gene matches: 8. CDR1 is DFQATT, CDR2 SNEGSKA, per germline (reference sequence). The CDR3 sequence is CSARPRGTVQETQYF. CDR3 DNA: TGCAGTGCTAGACCCAGGGGGACGGTGCAAGAGACCCAGTACTTC.

V is TRBV10-3 and J is TRBJ1-5, with a tentative D call TRBD1 (6 bases). There are 15 residues in the CDR3. V lost 0 bases and J lost 7, with 13 bases in between. Germline values: CDR1 ENHRY, CDR2 SYGVKD. The CDR3 spells CAISESTTGFQPQHF. The CDR3 DNA reads TGTGCCATCAGTGAGTCGACTACAGGGTTCCAGCCCCAGCATTTT.

This chain joins TRBV15 and TRBJ2-1; TRBD1 aligns across 11 bases. V was clipped by 3 bases and J by 11 bases; unmatched bases: 15. The V gene's germline CDR1 is LNHNV and CDR2 YYDKDF (reference sequence). The CDR3 loop spans 17 amino acids. CDR3 region: CATSSLGQGGLFMKQFF. CDR3 nucleotides: TGTGCCACCAGCAGTTTGGGACAGGGGGGCCTATTCATGAAGCAGTTCTTC.

The rearrangement joins TRBV18 to TRBJ2-7; 7 bases are a match to TRBD1. The CDR3 consists of 13 residues. The V gene's germline CDR1 is KGHSH and CDR2 LQKENI. J gave up 6 bases and V 3 bases, and 5 bases lay outside the gene matches. CDR3 sequence (DNA): TGTGCCAGCTCACCCGGGACAGTCGCCGAGCAGTACTTC. This codes for CASSPGTVAEQYF.

The chain recombines TRBV7-2 with TRBJ2-1; perhaps D is TRBD1 or TRBD2 (5 bases each). Germline V lookup: CDR1 SGHTA, CDR2 FQGNSA. This CDR3 has 16 amino acids. V was pared by 1 base and J by 6 bases, with 16 bases between. The CDR3: CASSLEGPLVGNEQFF. The CDR3 bases are TGTGCCAGCAGCTTAGAGGGACCCTTAGTGGGCAATGAGCAGTTCTTC.

The V and J genes are TRBV6-1 and TRBJ2-5, with unresolved D. V was shortened by 1 base and J by 2 bases, with 8 bases between the two germline ends. Germline loops: CDR1 MNHNS, CDR2 SASEGT. The CDR3 has 14 residues. The CDR3 region has the DNA TGTGCCAGCAGTGAAGTGGGCAGACAAGAGACCCAGTACTTC. It codes for CASSEVGRQETQYF.

As regards this clonotype: The CDR3 ends on some other residue instead of the conserved phenylalanine or tryptophan, so this is likely a read error. CDR3 DNA: TGTGCCACCAGTGATATGGGAGATACGCAGTATTAT. It specifies CATSDMGDTQYY. V is TRBV24-1 and J is TRBJ2-3; D remains ambiguous. The CDR3 length is 12 residues. Trimming removed 3 bases from V and 5 bases from J, with 5 bases in between. Germline lookup yields CDR1 KGHDR and CDR2 SFDVKD.

This chain links TRBV7-9 with TRBJ1-2; weak D call: TRBD1 (5 bases). Trimming shortened V by 5 bases and J by 8 bases, and 12 bases separated the two germline ends. The germline V gene encodes CDR1 SEHNR and CDR2 FQNEAQ (reference sequence). CDR3 length equals 12 residues. The CDR3 DNA reads TGTGCCAGCAGCCCCGACAGTAAGGGCTACACCTTC. Its translation: CASSPDSKGYTF.

This clonotype has a single count. The V and J genes are TRBV9 and TRBJ2-5; no reliable D call. Germline V gene data show CDR1 as SGDLS and CDR2 as YYNGEE. The CDR3 covers 16 residues. V was pared by 0 bases and J by 2 bases, with 14 bases between. The CDR3 sequence: CASSVDSAAFQETQYF. The CDR3, as DNA: TGTGCCAGCAGCGTAGATTCAGCAGCCTTTCAAGAGACCCAGTACTTC.